A selection of T cell receptor beta chains follows, all from one sample in a study of blood T cells in healthy people across ages. TCRdb reprocessed the 5' RACE reads via MiXCR and lists one record per CDR3 protein. This table has fewer than 900,000 distinct CDR3 sequences, 40% to 45% appearing once. Material: blood. The receptors were sampled from a woman aged 60 to 75 in good health. CDR3s include the opening cysteine and the closing phenylalanine or tryptophan. The D gene is left open where the match is weak. Clone sizes are given selectively: once, few, many, or a class where the clone is expanded.

clone size | J gene | D gene | V gene | CDR3 length | CDR3 protein | CDR3 DNA
few | TRBJ2-4 | NA | TRBV2 | 11 | CASIFSPRQYF | TGTGCCAGCATCTTCTCCCCCCGGCAGTACTTC
NA | TRBJ2-1 | TRBD2 | TRBV7-9 | 15 | CASSLGVGRAGEQFF | TGTGCCAGCAGCTTAGGTGTCGGGAGGGCCGGAGAGCAGTTCTTC
NA | TRBJ2-1 | TRBD2 | TRBV20-1 | 14 | CSAAGGRPRGEQFF | TGCAGTGCAGCTGGCGGGAGGCCCCGCGGTGAGCAGTTCTTC
NA | TRBJ2-5 | TRBD2 | TRBV7-9 | 19 | CASSRLRGTSGANQETQYF | TGTGCCAGCAGCCGCCTGCGCGGGACTAGCGGGGCCAACCAAGAGACCCAGTACTTC
NA | TRBJ2-5 | NA | TRBV12-3/TRBV12-4 | 14 | CASSPFGAAETQYF | TGTGCCAGCAGTCCCTTTGGGGCGGCGGAGACCCAGTACTTC
NA | TRBJ1-6 | NA | TRBV29-1 | 13 | CSAQGEQGSPLHF | TGCAGCGCGCAAGGGGAACAGGGTTCACCCCTCCACTTT
few | TRBJ2-1 | NA | TRBV6-1 | 12 | CASSETYGEQFF | TGTGCCAGCAGTGAAACTTACGGTGAGCAGTTCTTC
NA | TRBJ2-3 | NA | TRBV5-1 | 16 | CASSLARTSPGDTQYF | TGCGCCAGCAGCTTGGCCCGCACTAGCCCCGGAGATACGCAGTATTTT
NA | TRBJ2-3 | NA | TRBV20-1 | 14 | CSAITAEGTDTQYF | TGCAGTGCTATAACGGCGGAAGGCACAGATACGCAGTATTTT
few | TRBJ2-7 | TRBD2 | TRBV6-5 | 17 | CASSYSGTSGVYNEQYF | TGTGCCAGCAGTTACTCCGGGACTAGCGGGGTCTACAATGAGCAGTACTTC
NA | TRBJ2-7 | TRBD1 | TRBV7-9 | 15 | CASSPRDRDFYEQYF | TGTGCCAGCAGCCCCCGGGACAGGGATTTCTACGAGCAGTACTTC
few | TRBJ1-5 | NA | TRBV20-1 | 14 | CSARPSNSNQPQHF | TGCAGTGCTAGACCCTCGAATAGCAATCAGCCCCAGCATTTT
NA | TRBJ2-7 | TRBD2 | TRBV3-1 | 14 | CASSHSSGTYEQYF | TGTGCCAGCAGCCATTCTAGCGGAACCTACGAGCAGTACTTC
NA | TRBJ2-1 | TRBD2 | TRBV5-1 | 15 | CASSLGLAGVDEQFF | TGCGCCAGCAGCTTAGGACTAGCGGGAGTGGATGAGCAGTTCTTC
many | TRBJ2-3 | NA | TRBV20-1 | 13 | CSASDGGRDTQYF | TGCAGTGCTAGTGACGGGGGCAGAGATACGCAGTATTTT
NA | TRBJ2-5 | NA | TRBV18 | 14 | CASSQGSEAETQYF | TGTGCCAGCTCACAGGGGTCGGAGGCGGAGACCCAGTACTTC
NA | TRBJ1-6 | NA | TRBV10-3 | 15 | CAIAVGILDNSPLHF | TGTGCCATCGCTGTTGGAATATTGGATAATTCACCCCTCCACTTT
NA | TRBJ2-1 | TRBD1 | TRBV27 | 17 | CASSLSSGTGFANEQFF | TGTGCCAGCAGTTTATCGTCCGGGACAGGGTTTGCCAATGAGCAGTTCTTC
NA | TRBJ2-7 | NA | TRBV7-2 | 13 | CASSFLASYEQYF | TGTGCCAGCAGCTTCCTAGCGTCCTACGAGCAGTACTTC
NA | TRBJ1-6 | NA | TRBV6-2/TRBV6-3 | 16 | CANSVHAGRLNSPLHF | TGTGCCAACAGTGTTCACGCGGGACGGCTAAATTCACCCCTCCACTTT
NA | TRBJ2-2 | TRBD2 | TRBV12-3/TRBV12-4 | 15 | CASKPAGADTGELFF | TGTGCCAGCAAACCAGCGGGAGCGGACACCGGGGAGCTGTTTTTT
NA | TRBJ2-5 | NA | TRBV18 | 14 | CASSQTGVLETQYF | TGTGCCAGCTCACAGACCGGGGTATTAGAGACCCAGTACTTC
NA | TRBJ1-2 | NA | TRBV3-1 | 13 | CASSQVGVYGYTF | TGTGCCAGCAGCCAAGTCGGGGTTTATGGCTACACCTTC
NA | TRBJ1-4 | TRBD1 | TRBV3-1 | 16 | CASSHSGGRVREKLFF | TGTGCCAGCAGCCATTCAGGGGGTAGGGTGAGAGAAAAACTGTTTTTT
NA | TRBJ2-1 | TRBD2 | TRBV5-1 | 15 | CASSVDGTTDNEQFF | TGCGCCAGCAGCGTTGACGGGACTACCGACAATGAGCAGTTCTTC
once | TRBJ1-1 | TRBD1 | TRBV12-3/TRBV12-4 | 14 | CASSLLQGTGEAFF | TGTGCCAGCAGTTTGTTACAAGGGACAGGGGAAGCTTTCTTT
NA | TRBJ1-1 | TRBD1 | TRBV29-1 | 13 | CSVEQSGTGRAFF | TGCAGCGTTGAACAGAGTGGGACAGGGAGAGCTTTCTTT
few | TRBJ2-5 | TRBD2 | TRBV4-2 | 18 | CASSQESHTSGGIPEQYF | TGTGCCAGCAGCCAGGAGAGCCACACTAGCGGGGGGATCCCTGAGCAGTACTTC
NA | TRBJ1-2 | TRBD1 | TRBV7-2 | 14 | CASSSRTGEGGYTF | TGTGCCAGCAGCTCGAGGACAGGGGAAGGAGGCTACACCTTC
NA | TRBJ1-4 | NA | TRBV30 | 15 | CAWSGGFATNEKLFF | TGTGCCTGGAGTGGAGGGTTTGCAACTAATGAAAAACTGTTTTTT
NA | TRBJ1-2 | NA | TRBV10-3 | 13 | CALSDTEKYGYTF | TGTGCCTTATCCGACACGGAAAAATATGGCTACACCTTC
few | TRBJ2-7 | TRBD1 | TRBV10-3 | 15 | CATTPQRGTDYEQYF | TGTGCCACCACACCTCAAAGGGGGACAGACTACGAGCAGTACTTC
NA | TRBJ2-7 | TRBD2 | TRBV29-1 | 13 | CSAWEGSSYEQYF | TGCAGCGCCTGGGAGGGGAGCTCCTACGAGCAGTACTTC
NA | TRBJ2-7 | NA | TRBV5-1 | 14 | CASSSQGGTYEQYF | TGCGCCAGCAGCTCCCAGGGGGGAACCTACGAGCAGTACTTC
many | TRBJ2-3 | NA | TRBV20-1 | 12 | CSAPNTDYTQYF | TGCAGTGCTCCAAATACGGACTATACGCAGTATTTT
many | TRBJ2-1 | TRBD2 | TRBV30 | 16 | CAWNPLSGGSYNEQFF | TGTGCCTGGAACCCCCTCAGCGGGGGATCCTACAATGAGCAGTTCTTC
few | TRBJ2-1 | NA | TRBV12-3/TRBV12-4 | 15 | CASRGGGPADNEQFF | TGTGCCAGCAGGGGTGGGGGGCCAGCTGACAATGAGCAGTTCTTC
NA | TRBJ1-1 | NA | TRBV25-1 | 12 | CASGRGDTEAFF | TGTGCCAGCGGAAGGGGGGATACTGAAGCTTTCTTT
NA | TRBJ2-1 | TRBD2 | TRBV7-8 | 13 | CASVLAGHNEQFF | TGTGCCAGCGTACTAGCGGGGCACAATGAGCAGTTCTTC
few | TRBJ2-3 | TRBD2 | TRBV7-2 | 15 | CASSLSSGGGDTQYF | TGTGCCAGCAGCTTGTCTAGCGGGGGCGGGGATACGCAGTATTTT
NA | TRBJ2-1 | NA | TRBV12-3/TRBV12-4 | 19 | CASSLGWNLLVLKHNEQFF | TGTGCCAGCAGTTTAGGATGGAACCTCCTTGTCCTAAAACACAATGAGCAGTTCTTC
NA | TRBJ1-2 | NA | TRBV12-3/TRBV12-4 | 14 | CASSRSVRQDGYTF | TGTGCCAGCAGTCGCTCGGTCCGGCAGGACGGCTACACCTTC
NA | TRBJ1-2 | NA | TRBV14 | 13 | CASSHRGSFGYTF | TGTGCCAGCAGCCACAGGGGTTCTTTTGGCTACACCTTC
NA | TRBJ1-2 | NA | TRBV3-1 | 17 | CASSPRTGQGRGYGYTF | TGTGCCAGCAGCCCTCGGACCGGGCAGGGAAGAGGCTATGGCTACACCTTC
NA | TRBJ2-3 | TRBD2 | TRBV5-6 | 17 | CASSLGLAGGTRDTQYF | TGTGCCAGCAGCTTGGGGCTAGCGGGAGGTACAAGAGATACGCAGTATTTT
few | TRBJ2-3 | NA | TRBV20-1 | 13 | CSASSSSKDTQYF | TGCAGTGCCAGCTCCTCCTCCAAAGATACGCAGTATTTT
NA | TRBJ2-2 | NA | TRBV27 | 16 | CASSPPGPGRPGELFF | TGTGCCAGCAGTCCGCCGGGACCCGGTCGTCCCGGGGAGCTGTTTTTT
NA | TRBJ2-1 | NA | TRBV3-1 | 12 | CASSQVQQEQFF | TGTGCCAGCAGCCAAGTACAGCAAGAGCAGTTCTTC
few | TRBJ1-1 | TRBD1 | TRBV7-9 | 14 | CASSPGQMNTEAFF | TGTGCCAGCAGCCCGGGACAGATGAACACTGAAGCTTTCTTT